What follows describes a single T cell receptor (beta chain). The CDR3 consists of 14 residues. Germline loops: CDR1 LNHDA, CDR2 SQIVND (reference sequence). The J segment lost 6 bases and the V segment lost 7 bases, leaving 10 bases of the junction unmatched. The data belong to a study of blood T cell repertoires in COVID-19. Study overall: Acute-phase and convalescent COVID-19 samples originated in the United States, Italy and Spain. T cells, B-cell-depleted T cells, or PBMCs provided the cDNA or gDNA that served as material.

TCRdb keeps only in-frame clones here, not all; method: immunoSEQ multiplex PCR. The sample shows 130,000 to 150,000 clones, 80% to 85% of them seen only once. Within 2 weeks of study entry, exposed participants had contacted a PCR-confirmed or clinician-diagnosed COVID-19 case. This sequence joins TRBV19 and TRBJ2-7; 9 nucleotides agree with TRBD1. The origin of this receptor is a woman aged 45-65 years who had been exposed to COVID-19. Source material: PBMCs or T cells enriched from blood (not recorded which). CDR3 nucleotide sequence: TGTGCCAGTATCGGGACAGGGACCCATGGCGAGCAGTACTTC. This translates into CASIGTGTHGEQYF.